This TCR beta chain was observed in a study of lymphopenia after photon versus proton radiotherapy. Study-wide findings and caveats: A bigger post-nadir fall in TCR diversity correlated inversely with survival time in deceased patients. Oligoclonal CD8+ Temra expansion after nadir drove photon patients' diversity drop. Photon-treated patients lost naive T cells and TCR diversity; proton-treated stayed stable.

On this clone itself: The antigen is undetermined.

Germline V gene lookup returns CDR1 SGHKS and CDR2 YYEKEE (reference sequence). The CDR3 has 13 residues. Deletions cut 0 bases from V and 3 bases from J, with 7 bases between. TCRdb's table, derived via immunoSEQ multiplex PCR, lists solely in-frame clones and lacks some. The sample gives some 70,000 clones, around 86% of which show up once; 10% to 11% is in the top ten. This specimen was peripheral blood, taken from a patient treated with proton-based radiotherapy. The chain uses TRBV5-5 and TRBJ2-7, with D perhaps matching TRBD2 (5 bases). The clonotype comes from a man older than 75 with esophageal cancer. The CDR3 bases are TGTGCCAGCAGCTTGGCGGGGTTCTACGAGCAGTACTTC. Translating it yields CASSLAGFYEQYF.